This is a list of T cell receptor beta chains from one sample in a study of CD8 T cells in Susac syndrome. Via MiXCR, TCRdb re-called the immunoSEQ multiplex PCR reads, giving one row per CDR3 protein. The sample lists about 150,000 distinct CDR3 sequences, 85% to 95% occurring once. The sample taken for sequencing was CD4+ T cells from PBMCs. All receptors come from a human donor with multiple sclerosis. The CDR3 runs from the conserved cysteine through the conserved F or W. The D gene is left open where the match is weak. Size tells how often a clone was seen (once, few, many) or the class of an expanded clone, and some rows leave it out.

d_gene: .
abundance: .
j_gene: TRBJ2-5
v_gene: TRBV9
CDR3nt: TGTGCCAGCAGCGTAGGGTCCGGGGTGCTCGCCCAGTACTTC
CDR3aa: CASSVGSGVLAQYF

d_gene: .
abundance: .
j_gene: TRBJ1-2
v_gene: TRBV12-3/TRBV12-4
CDR3nt: .
CDR3aa: CASRIWERDRDPGYTF

d_gene: .
abundance: .
j_gene: TRBJ1-1
v_gene: TRBV28
CDR3nt: TGTGCCAGCCATGCTATGGGGATGGAAGCTTTCTTT
CDR3aa: CASHAMGMEAFF

d_gene: TRBD1
abundance: .
j_gene: TRBJ1-1
v_gene: TRBV6-5
CDR3nt: TGTGCCAGCAGTGTGAGGGCAGGGGGCTCGGGTGAAGCTTTCTTT
CDR3aa: CASSVRAGGSGEAFF

d_gene: .
abundance: few
j_gene: TRBJ2-3
v_gene: TRBV6-1
CDR3nt: TGTGCCAGCAGTGAAGCCCGCAGGGACCCAGATACGCAGTATTTT
CDR3aa: CASSEARRDPDTQYF

d_gene: TRBD1
abundance: .
j_gene: TRBJ2-1
v_gene: TRBV11-2
CDR3nt: TGTGCCAGCAGCCCGCGACAGGGTTACAATGAGCAGTTCTTC
CDR3aa: CASSPRQGYNEQFF

d_gene: .
abundance: .
j_gene: TRBJ1-2
v_gene: TRBV5-4
CDR3nt: TGTGCCAGCAGCCTTCCCCCGCCTAACTATGGCTACACCTTC
CDR3aa: CASSLPPPNYGYTF

d_gene: .
abundance: .
j_gene: TRBJ1-5
v_gene: TRBV19
CDR3nt: TGTGCCAGCAAACAGGGTTTACACCATCAGCCCCAGCATTTT
CDR3aa: CASKQGLHHQPQHF

d_gene: TRBD1
abundance: .
j_gene: TRBJ1-6
v_gene: TRBV28
CDR3nt: TGTGCCAGCAGCCGCGGGACAGGGCATAATTCACCCCTCCACTTT
CDR3aa: CASSRGTGHNSPLHF

d_gene: TRBD2
abundance: .
j_gene: TRBJ2-3
v_gene: TRBV7-2
CDR3nt: TGTGCCAGCAGCCTAGCGGGTCAGTCTAGCACAGATACGCAGTATTTT
CDR3aa: CASSLAGQSSTDTQYF

d_gene: .
abundance: .
j_gene: TRBJ2-6
v_gene: TRBV27
CDR3nt: TGTGCCAGCAGTTTATACTCCAAGGGGGCCAACGTCCTGACTTTC
CDR3aa: CASSLYSKGANVLTF

d_gene: TRBD1
abundance: .
j_gene: TRBJ1-6
v_gene: TRBV13
CDR3nt: TGTGCCAGCAGCCGAGGACAGGGGAATCCAATGTCACCCCTCCACTTT
CDR3aa: CASSRGQGNPMSPLHF

d_gene: .
abundance: once
j_gene: TRBJ1-1
v_gene: TRBV19
CDR3nt: TGTGCCAGTAGTATTGGGGGCGACAGTTTCGGCACTGAAGCTTTCTTT
CDR3aa: CASSIGGDSFGTEAFF

d_gene: TRBD2
abundance: .
j_gene: TRBJ2-7
v_gene: TRBV10-3
CDR3nt: TGTGCCATCAGTGATCAGCGGGAGGGGTACGAGCAGTACTTC
CDR3aa: CAISDQREGYEQYF

d_gene: .
abundance: .
j_gene: TRBJ2-1
v_gene: TRBV5-1
CDR3nt: TGCGCCAGCAGCTTACTAGCTATCACCGTAAATGAGCAGTTCTTC
CDR3aa: CASSLLAITVNEQFF

d_gene: .
abundance: .
j_gene: TRBJ2-5
v_gene: TRBV20-1
CDR3nt: TGCAGTGCTCCCTCGACACAACAAGAGACCCAGTACTTC
CDR3aa: CSAPSTQQETQYF

d_gene: .
abundance: .
j_gene: TRBJ1-1
v_gene: TRBV30
CDR3nt: TGTGCCTGGACTATAAGGGGTGGCGCTGAAGCTTTCTTT
CDR3aa: CAWTIRGGAEAFF

d_gene: .
abundance: .
j_gene: TRBJ2-1
v_gene: TRBV2
CDR3nt: TGTGCCAGCAGGGGTACGGACAGTTCCTCCTACAATGAGCAGTTCTTC
CDR3aa: CASRGTDSSSYNEQFF

d_gene: .
abundance: .
j_gene: TRBJ1-5
v_gene: TRBV20-1
CDR3nt: TGCAGTGCTAGAGATCTTCAGTCCAATCAGCCCCAGCATTTT
CDR3aa: CSARDLQSNQPQHF

d_gene: .
abundance: .
j_gene: TRBJ2-7
v_gene: TRBV24-1
CDR3nt: TGTGCCACCAGTGCCTCGGACACGAACTACGAGCAGTACTTC
CDR3aa: CATSASDTNYEQYF

d_gene: .
abundance: .
j_gene: TRBJ2-7
v_gene: TRBV15
CDR3nt: TGTGCCACCAGCAGAGTCCACAAACGGGACTACGAGCAGTACTTC
CDR3aa: CATSRVHKRDYEQYF

d_gene: .
abundance: .
j_gene: TRBJ1-1
v_gene: TRBV7-3
CDR3nt: TGTGCCAGCAGCTCGGCGGCAGGGAACACTGAAGCTTTCTTT
CDR3aa: CASSSAAGNTEAFF

d_gene: TRBD1
abundance: .
j_gene: TRBJ1-2
v_gene: TRBV30
CDR3nt: TGTGCCAGACAGGGGAACTATGGCTACACCTTC
CDR3aa: CARQGNYGYTF

d_gene: .
abundance: .
j_gene: TRBJ2-2
v_gene: TRBV5-1
CDR3nt: TGCGCCAGCAGCTCGGGGGCACGCGCGAACACCGGGGAGCTGTTTTTT
CDR3aa: CASSSGARANTGELFF

d_gene: .
abundance: .
j_gene: TRBJ2-2
v_gene: TRBV30
CDR3nt: TGTGCCTGGAGTGGGTATAGGGTTGGCGGCCTGGGGGGCACCGGGGAGCTGTTTTTT
CDR3aa: CAWSGYRVGGLGGTGELFF

d_gene: .
abundance: .
j_gene: TRBJ2-7
v_gene: TRBV20-1
CDR3nt: TGCAGTGCCCCGTTACGTGGGGCTTACGAGCAGTACTTC
CDR3aa: CSAPLRGAYEQYF

d_gene: .
abundance: .
j_gene: TRBJ2-1
v_gene: TRBV7-2
CDR3nt: TGTGCCAGCAGCTTAGAGTGGAGCTCCTACAATGAGCAGTTCTTC
CDR3aa: CASSLEWSSYNEQFF

d_gene: TRBD1
abundance: .
j_gene: TRBJ2-3
v_gene: TRBV24-1
CDR3nt: TGTGCCACCAGTGATCTAGACAGGGCGGCCACAGATACGCAGTATTTT
CDR3aa: CATSDLDRAATDTQYF

d_gene: .
abundance: .
j_gene: TRBJ2-1
v_gene: TRBV12-3/TRBV12-4
CDR3nt: TGTGCCAGCAGTTTAACGGGGTGGACTTACAATGAGCAGTTCTTC
CDR3aa: CASSLTGWTYNEQFF

d_gene: TRBD1
abundance: few
j_gene: TRBJ2-1
v_gene: TRBV20-1
CDR3nt: TGCAGTGCTAGAGATCTCCAGGGGGCCTACAATGAGCAGTTCTTC
CDR3aa: CSARDLQGAYNEQFF

d_gene: .
abundance: .
j_gene: TRBJ1-5
v_gene: TRBV27
CDR3nt: TGTGCCAGCAGAGGGAGGGAGCAGCCCCAGCATTTT
CDR3aa: CASRGREQPQHF

d_gene: .
abundance: .
j_gene: TRBJ1-5
v_gene: TRBV20-1
CDR3nt: TGCAGTGCTAGAGACTCGGGCAGCAATCAGCCCCAGCATTTT
CDR3aa: CSARDSGSNQPQHF

d_gene: .
abundance: .
j_gene: TRBJ1-6
v_gene: TRBV29-1
CDR3nt: TGCAGCGGTTCAAACCGTTCACCCCTCCACTTT
CDR3aa: CSGSNRSPLHF

d_gene: TRBD1
abundance: .
j_gene: TRBJ1-5
v_gene: TRBV12-3/TRBV12-4
CDR3nt: TGTGCCAGCAGTTTGGGTGCCGGGACAGGGGATCAGCCCCAGCATTTT
CDR3aa: CASSLGAGTGDQPQHF

d_gene: .
abundance: once
j_gene: TRBJ1-1
v_gene: TRBV5-4
CDR3nt: TGTGCCAGCAGCACCCCCAACACTGAAGCTTTCTTT
CDR3aa: CASSTPNTEAFF

d_gene: .
abundance: .
j_gene: TRBJ2-3
v_gene: TRBV9
CDR3nt: TGTGCCAGCAGCGTACTTGGGGATACGCAGTATTTT
CDR3aa: CASSVLGDTQYF

d_gene: TRBD2
abundance: .
j_gene: TRBJ2-5
v_gene: TRBV9
CDR3nt: TGTGCCAGCAGCGTAGGGTCAGCGGGGGGGTCGCAAGAGACCCAGTACTTC
CDR3aa: CASSVGSAGGSQETQYF

d_gene: .
abundance: .
j_gene: TRBJ1-5
v_gene: TRBV30
CDR3nt: TGTGCCTGGAGTGGACAGGTCGGGAATCAGCCCCAGCATTTT
CDR3aa: CAWSGQVGNQPQHF

d_gene: .
abundance: .
j_gene: TRBJ2-4
v_gene: TRBV28
CDR3nt: TGTGCCAGCAGTCTAACGGACAAACTAGCCAAAAACATTCAGTACTTC
CDR3aa: CASSLTDKLAKNIQYF

d_gene: .
abundance: .
j_gene: TRBJ2-5
v_gene: TRBV2
CDR3nt: TGTGCCAGCAGTATGACAGAGACCCAGTACTTC
CDR3aa: CASSMTETQYF

d_gene: .
abundance: .
j_gene: TRBJ1-2
v_gene: TRBV9
CDR3nt: TGTGCCAGCAGCGTAACCTCCATTCCCAGGGTGGATGGCTACACCTTC
CDR3aa: CASSVTSIPRVDGYTF

d_gene: TRBD2
abundance: .
j_gene: TRBJ2-3
v_gene: TRBV24-1
CDR3nt: TGTGCCACCAGTGGCAGGACTAGCGGAGGCACAGATACGCAGTATTTT
CDR3aa: CATSGRTSGGTDTQYF

d_gene: TRBD2
abundance: .
j_gene: TRBJ2-7
v_gene: TRBV30
CDR3nt: TGTGCCTGGAGTGGCTATCCGCTAGCGGGGGGTAGTGAGCAGTACTTC
CDR3aa: CAWSGYPLAGGSEQYF

d_gene: TRBD2
abundance: .
j_gene: TRBJ2-1
v_gene: TRBV5-1
CDR3nt: TGCGCCAGCAGCTGGACAGCGGGAGGGCCTGCGAACAATGAGCAGTTCTTC
CDR3aa: CASSWTAGGPANNEQFF

d_gene: TRBD1
abundance: .
j_gene: TRBJ1-2
v_gene: TRBV30
CDR3nt: TGTGCCTGGAGTGTAGGACAGGGACAGAAATTTGGCTACACCTTC
CDR3aa: CAWSVGQGQKFGYTF

d_gene: .
abundance: .
j_gene: TRBJ2-1
v_gene: TRBV28
CDR3nt: TGTGCCAGCACCCCGAGGGGCGTAGGTTACAATGAGCAGTTCTTC
CDR3aa: CASTPRGVGYNEQFF

d_gene: .
abundance: .
j_gene: TRBJ1-6
v_gene: TRBV28
CDR3nt: TGTGCCAGCAGTATCAACCCAATGGGTTCACCCCTCCACTTT
CDR3aa: CASSINPMGSPLHF

d_gene: .
abundance: .
j_gene: TRBJ2-1
v_gene: TRBV9
CDR3nt: TGTGCCAGCAGCGTAGGTCTCAGCTCCTACAATGAGCAGTTCTTC
CDR3aa: CASSVGLSSYNEQFF

d_gene: TRBD1
abundance: once
j_gene: TRBJ2-7
v_gene: TRBV5-1
CDR3nt: TGCGCCAGCAGCTTGATCCAGGGGGCCTACGAGCAGTACTTC
CDR3aa: CASSLIQGAYEQYF

d_gene: .
abundance: .
j_gene: TRBJ2-7
v_gene: TRBV29-1
CDR3nt: TGCAGCGTGTCACAGGGTCCCTCCTACGAGCAGTACTTC
CDR3aa: CSVSQGPSYEQYF

d_gene: .
abundance: .
j_gene: TRBJ2-1
v_gene: TRBV29-1
CDR3nt: TGCAGCGTTGATACGGCACGATCCTACAATGAGCAGTTCTTC
CDR3aa: CSVDTARSYNEQFF

d_gene: TRBD1
abundance: .
j_gene: TRBJ1-5
v_gene: TRBV24-1
CDR3nt: TGTGCCACCAGGAGTGGGGACAGTCAGCCCCAGCATTTT
CDR3aa: CATRSGDSQPQHF

d_gene: .
abundance: .
j_gene: TRBJ2-1
v_gene: TRBV15
CDR3nt: TGTGCCACCTGCAGAGATCACACCTCCGGCAATGAGCAGTTCTTC
CDR3aa: CATCRDHTSGNEQFF

d_gene: TRBD2
abundance: .
j_gene: TRBJ2-5
v_gene: TRBV12-3/TRBV12-4
CDR3nt: TGTGCCAGCAAACGGGAGGGGTACCAAGAGACCCAGTACTTC
CDR3aa: CASKREGYQETQYF